The 25 T cell receptor beta chains below come from one sample, sequenced in a study of a mutant IDH1 vaccine in newly diagnosed glioma. The repertoire was sequenced with immunoSEQ multiplex PCR; TCRdb's copy has only in-frame clones and lacks some. Of about 81,000 clones listed, approximately 85% are singletons. The antigens of these receptors remain unknown. As to time point: week 23, last vaccination. Vaccination comprised doses that each held 300 ug of mutant IDH1 20-mer peptide, plus topical imiquimod. Sequencing used PBMCs, obtained from a glioma patient whose treatment included an IDH1 peptide vaccine. The receptor source for this set is a man aged 30 to 39 with glioma. Some clones in this sample may be carry-over from other donors' samples.

V usage is TRBV7-9 and J usage is TRBJ2-7, with a tentative D call TRBD1 (5 bases). Trimming removed 5 bases from V and 3 bases from J, with 11 bases in between. The CDR3 consists of 13 residues. In germline, CDR1 is SEHNR, CDR2 FQNEAQ (reference sequence). The CDR3 DNA follows: TGTGCCAGCAGCCCCCCAGGGTTCTACGAGCAGTACTTC. Translating gives CASSPPGFYEQYF.

The genes are TRBV21-1 and TRBJ2-7; the table's D call TRBD1 went unverified against the DNA. TRBV21-1 is listed as a pseudogene. The CDR3 is 14 amino acids. The CDR3 spells CASSKVTQPYEQYF. The CDR3 coding sequence is TGTGCCAGCAGCAAAGTCACACAGCCCTACGAGCAGTACTTC.

V usage is TRBV4-2 and J usage is TRBJ2-7; 9 positions match TRBD1. Germline V gene data show CDR1 as LGHNA and CDR2 as YNFKEQ. This CDR3 is built from 19 residues. V dropped 4 bases and J dropped 2; count of bases not matched to a gene: 18. CDR3 sequence (DNA): TGTGCCAGCAGCCGAAAAGAGGGTTCGACGGGACAGGGACCCTACGAGCAGTACTTC. Its protein product is CASSRKEGSTGQGPYEQYF.

V gene TRBV30 combines with J gene TRBJ1-4, with 9 bases fitting TRBD1. CDR3 size: 15 residues. The germline V gene has CDR1 GTSNPN and CDR2 SVGIG (reference sequence). V was pared by 4 bases and J by 5 bases, with 8 bases of the junction left unmatched. CDR3 nucleotides: TGTGCCTGGAACGCGGGACAGGGTATGAATGAAAAACTGTTTTTT. Amino acid sequence: CAWNAGQGMNEKLFF.

The rearrangement uses TRBV19 and TRBJ2-7, with D hard to call. The CDR3 spans 14 residues. Germline V CDR1 and CDR2: LNHDA, SQIVND (reference sequence). The germline V and J ends were trimmed by 4 bases and 5 bases, with 15 bases remaining between them. The DNA of the CDR3 is TGTGCCAGTAGTACCCTCGGTGTGATCGACGAGCAGTACTTC. It yields the protein CASSTLGVIDEQYF. Supplemented by reference TRBV19 and TRBJ2-7, the full variable domain reads DGGITQSPKYLFRKEGQNVTLSCEQNLNHDAMYWYRQDPGQGLRLIYYSQIVNDFQKGDIAEGYSVSREKKESFPLTVTSAQKNPTAFYLCASSTLGVIDEQYFGPGTRLTVT.

J is TRBJ2-1 and V is TRBV5-1; 7 nucleotides align to TRBD2. CDR3 length equals 12 residues. CDR1 and CDR2 (germline): SGHRS, YFSETQ. The V and J ends lost 6 bases and 10 bases, in that order; junction bases with no gene match: 7. CDR3 DNA sequence: TGCGCCAGCAAGGGAGGGGCCATAGAGCAGTTCTTC. This sequence encodes CASKGGAIEQFF. Looking up the rest from reference TRBV5-1 and TRBJ2-1 gives the full variable domain: KAGVTQTPRYLIKTRGQQVTLSCSPISGHRSVSWYQQTPGQGLQFLFEYFSETQRNKGNFPGRFSGRQFSNSRSEMNVSTLELGDSALYLCASKGGAIEQFFGPGTRLTVL.

The chain couples TRBV5-1 to TRBJ2-5; possibly TRBD1 for D (6 bases). Looked up from germline, CDR1 is SGHRS and CDR2 is YFSETQ. V was pared by 1 base and J by 0 bases, with 7 bases between. The CDR3 is 14 amino acids. The CDR3 DNA reads as TGCGCCAGCAGCTTGCAGGGGAACCAAGAGACCCAGTACTTC. Protein sequence: CASSLQGNQETQYF.

This chain links TRBV7-2 with TRBJ2-5, with D hard to call. Trimming pared 2 bases from V and 5 bases from J, leaving 6 bases between. This CDR3 comprises 12 residues. CDR1 and CDR2 (germline): SGHTA, FQGNSA. CDR3 sequence: CASSLQWETQYF. The CDR3 nucleotides read TGTGCCAGCAGCTTACAGTGGGAGACCCAGTACTTC.

This chain links TRBV27 with TRBJ1-6; D perhaps matches TRBD1 (5 bases). The CDR3 is made up of 12 amino acids. V lost 8 bases and J 10 bases, leaving 12 bases between the germline ends. Germline CDR1 is MNHEY and CDR2 is SMNVEV (reference sequence). Here the CDR3 reads CASATGASPLHF. Written as DNA, the CDR3 is TGTGCCAGCGCTACAGGAGCGTCACCCCTCCACTTT.

This chain joins TRBV2 and TRBJ2-2, with a weak D call TRBD2 (6 bases). The length of the CDR3 is 13 residues. Per germline, CDR1 SNHLY and CDR2 FYNNEI. Trimming took 2 bases from V and 7 from J, leaving 8 bases between them. CDR3 sequence: CASSEQGGGELFF. The CDR3 DNA reads TGTGCCAGCAGTGAACAGGGAGGCGGGGAGCTGTTTTTT.

With respect to this clone: The same CDR3 can be traced to other DNA sequences in this sample. The chain links TRBV5-1 to TRBJ2-1, with D unclear. Trimming took off 4 bases at V and 5 bases at J, with 19 bases between the two ends. Germline-derived CDR1 and CDR2 are SGHRS and YFSETQ. This CDR3 spans 16 amino acids. CDR3 in amino acids: CASSAGSRSTNNEQFF. In nucleotides, the CDR3 is TGCGCCAGCAGCGCCGGGTCCAGGTCGACGAACAATGAGCAGTTCTTC. Combining the CDR3 with reference TRBV5-1 and TRBJ2-1 gives the whole variable domain KAGVTQTPRYLIKTRGQQVTLSCSPISGHRSVSWYQQTPGQGLQFLFEYFSETQRNKGNFPGRFSGRQFSNSRSEMNVSTLELGDSALYLCASSAGSRSTNNEQFFGPGTRLTVL.

The genes are TRBV9 and TRBJ2-7; a possible D gene is TRBD1 (6 bases). V was shortened by 2 bases and J by 5 bases, with 11 bases between the two germline ends. CDR1 is SGDLS and CDR2 is YYNGEE in the germline V gene. The length of the CDR3 is 13 residues. CDR3 sequence reads: CASSVLQGHEQYF. CDR3 nucleotides: TGTGCCAGCAGCGTCTTACAGGGTCACGAGCAGTACTTC.

The chain couples TRBV6-1 to TRBJ2-7, with 8 positions matching TRBD1. The trim removed 4 bases at V and 2 bases at J, leaving 4 bases unmatched. Per germline, CDR1 MNHNS and CDR2 SASEGT. The CDR3 loop spans 14 amino acids. CDR3 in DNA: TGTGCCAGCAGTGCCGGGACAGGACCCTACGAGCAGTACTTC. Amino acid sequence: CASSAGTGPYEQYF.

The chain carries TRBV6-1 and TRBJ1-2; D may be TRBD1 (5 bases). V was pared by 4 bases and J by 2 bases, with 11 bases between. CDR3 length equals 14 residues. Looked up from germline, CDR1 is MNHNS and CDR2 is SASEGT. The CDR3 nucleotides read TGTGCCAGCAGTGGGGGGGTTTTAAACTATGGCTACACCTTC. This codes for CASSGGVLNYGYTF.

This clone was detected only a few times. The gene calls are TRBV30 and TRBJ1-1; D remains ambiguous. The germline gives CDR1 GTSNPN, CDR2 SVGIG (reference sequence). CDR3 length: 13 amino acids. The V end was cut by 0 bases, the J end by 4 bases, with 9 bases between. CDR3 sequence reads: CAWSVFIGTEAFF. The CDR3, as DNA: TGTGCCTGGAGTGTATTCATTGGCACTGAAGCTTTCTTT.

A few counts support this clone. The CDR3, as DNA: TGTGCCAGCGATACCCGGACCGGTGCGCAGTATTTT. Translating it yields CASDTRTGAQYF. The chain uses TRBV2 and TRBJ2-3; D is undetermined. The germline gives CDR1 SNHLY, CDR2 FYNNEI. The CDR3 length is 12 residues. Trimming cost V 8 bases and J 10 bases, with 16 bases left between them.

The chain has TRBV15 and TRBJ2-7; 9 bases fit TRBD1. CDR1 LNHNV and CDR2 YYDKDF come from the germline V gene (reference sequence). The CDR3 is 12 residues long. After removal of 8 bases from V and 3 bases from J, the junction contained 2 bases not matched to a gene. CDR3 in amino acids: CATSGQGYEQYF. CDR3 bases: TGTGCCACCTCGGGACAGGGCTACGAGCAGTACTTC. Looking up the rest from reference TRBV15 and TRBJ2-7 gives the full variable domain: DAMVIQNPRYQVTQFGKPVTLSCSQTLNHNVMYWYQQKSSQAPKLLFHYYDKDFNNEADTPDNFQSRRPNTSFCFLDIRSPGLGDTAMYLCATSGQGYEQYFGPGTRLTVT.

The chain employs TRBV4-2 and TRBJ1-3, with D possibly being TRBD1 (5 bases). The CDR3 runs 14 residues. Germline V lookup: CDR1 LGHNA, CDR2 YNFKEQ. The germline V and J ends were trimmed by 5 bases and 2 bases, with 10 bases remaining between them. CDR3: CASSTDRAGNTIYF. CDR3 DNA sequence: TGTGCCAGCAGCACAGACAGAGCTGGAAACACCATATATTTT.

The chain links TRBV7-6 to TRBJ1-3; D gene uncertain. V was shortened by 2 bases and J by 0 bases, with 17 bases between the two germline ends. Germline values: CDR1 SGHVS, CDR2 FNYEAQ. The CDR3 is made up of 18 amino acids. The CDR3 DNA follows: TGTGCCAGCAGCTTACTGCGGACGGAGGATCTCTCTGGAAACACCATATATTTT. This encodes CASSLLRTEDLSGNTIYF.

The gene calls are TRBV9 and TRBJ2-7; weak D call: TRBD1 (5 bases). Trimming pared 0 bases from V and 0 bases from J, leaving 13 bases between. The CDR3 is 16 residues long. CDR1 is SGDLS, CDR2 YYNGEE, per germline. CDR3 sequence (DNA): TGTGCCAGCAGCGTAGAAGGACACACGGCCTCCTACGAGCAGTACTTC. It translates to CASSVEGHTASYEQYF.

V is TRBV4-3 and J is TRBJ1-2, with a tentative D call TRBD1 (5 bases). Germline values: CDR1 LGHNA, CDR2 YSLEER. This CDR3 has 14 residues. Trimming stripped 0 bases from V and 4 bases from J, with 9 bases between. The CDR3 sequence is CASSQETESYGYTF. The DNA of the CDR3 is TGCGCCAGCAGCCAAGAGACAGAGTCCTATGGCTACACCTTC.

The chain has TRBV27 and TRBJ2-7; 12 bases map to TRBD2. The CDR3 extends over 16 amino acids. Germline lookup yields CDR1 MNHEY and CDR2 SMNVEV (reference sequence). With 5 bases clipped from V and 1 base from J, the junction kept 6 bases outside the gene matches. CDR3 bases: TGTGCCAGCAGTCTTACTAGCGGGAGGTTATCCTACGAGCAGTACTTC. This sequence encodes CASSLTSGRLSYEQYF.

The chain uses TRBV7-2 and TRBJ2-1, with D possibly matching TRBD1 (6 bases). The germline V gene has CDR1 SGHTA and CDR2 FQGNSA. Trimming left V 5 bases short and J 7 bases short, with 15 bases between. This CDR3 contains 14 residues. The CDR3 coding sequence is TGTGCCAGCAGCCAAGCCGACAGGAGGAATGAGCAGTTCTTC. It encodes CASSQADRRNEQFF.

The chain recombines TRBV2 with TRBJ1-5, with D perhaps TRBD1 (6 bases). V was shortened by 5 bases and J by 1 base, with 12 bases between the two germline ends. Looked up from germline, CDR1 is SNHLY and CDR2 is FYNNEI. This CDR3 has 15 residues. DNA for the CDR3: TGTGCCAGCAGTCAGGACAGAGCCAGCAATCAGCCCCAGCATTTT. Its translation: CASSQDRASNQPQHF. Filled out from reference TRBV2 and TRBJ1-5, the complete variable domain reads EPEVTQTPSHQVTQMGQEVILRCVPISNHLYFYWYRQILGQKVEFLVSFYNNEISEKSEIFDDQFSVERPDGSNFTLKIRSTKLEDSAMYFCASSQDRASNQPQHFGDGTRLSIL.

The J gene is TRBJ1-4, the V gene TRBV7-2, with D unresolved. V lost 4 bases and J 2 bases, leaving 17 bases between the germline ends. The CDR3 runs 17 residues. Germline V gene lookup returns CDR1 SGHTA and CDR2 FQGNSA. As DNA, the CDR3 is TGTGCCAGCAGCTCCGGAATAGGACGGAGCACTAATGAAAAACTGTTTTTT. Translated, it gives CASSSGIGRSTNEKLFF.